The 11 T cell receptor beta chains reported below all come from one sample, sequenced in a study of response to subunit inactivated influenza vaccine. TCRdb recomputed calls from the RT-PCR reads with MiXCR, one row per CDR3 protein. Here the sample spans 550,000 to 650,000 distinct CDR3 sequences, 12% being singletons. Material: PBMCs from blood, obtained on the day of vaccination. These receptor sequences come from a man aged 50 to 60 who received an inactivated influenza vaccine.

This clonotype was found a few times. The chain combines TRBV12-3 or TRBV12-4 with TRBJ1-6; perhaps TRBD1 as D (5 bases). The ends were cut back, 3 bases at V and 0 bases at J, with 12 bases in the middle. CDR3 length: 17 amino acids. The chain's CDR3 is CASSFGTDSSYNSPLHF. The CDR3 DNA reads TGTGCCAGCAGTTTTGGGACCGATAGCTCCTATAATTCACCCCTCCACTTT.

The chain combines TRBV27 with TRBJ2-6; D is uncertain. The length of the CDR3 is 16 residues. V dropped 3 bases and J dropped 4 bases, with 13 bases sitting between them. Per germline, CDR1 MNHEY and CDR2 SMNVEV (reference sequence). The CDR3 sequence: CASSFLGKIGANVLTF. For the CDR3, the DNA is TGTGCCAGCAGTTTTTTAGGAAAAATCGGGGCCAACGTCCTGACTTTC.

The chain uses TRBV20-1 and TRBJ1-5, with TRBD1 matching over 7 bases. The V segment lost 0 bases and the J segment 4 bases; nucleotides outside the gene matches: 6. This CDR3 region has 15 residues. Germline CDR1 and CDR2: DFQATT and SNEGSKA (reference sequence). CDR3 coding DNA: TGCAGTGCTAGAGAAGGGGGCGCGGGTAATCAGCCCCAGCATTTT. Protein product: CSAREGGAGNQPQHF.

This rearrangement joins TRBV12-3 or TRBV12-4 to TRBJ2-7, with D maybe TRBD1 (6 bases). Trimming stripped 2 bases from V and 7 bases from J, with 9 bases between. The length of the CDR3 is 12 residues. The CDR3 DNA reads as TGTGCCAGCAGTTTAAGGACAGAAGAGCAGTACTTC. It yields the protein CASSLRTEEQYF.

By sample fraction, this clonotype is medium-sized. The chain uses TRBV12-3 or TRBV12-4 and TRBJ2-5; D possibly corresponds to TRBD2 (5 bases). The V end was cut by 3 bases, the J end by 2 bases, with 13 bases between. CDR3 length equals 15 residues. CDR3 loop: CASSLASGAQETQYF. CDR3 bases: TGTGCCAGCAGTTTGGCGAGCGGTGCGCAAGAGACCCAGTACTTC.

This clonotype was detected a few times. CDR3 protein: CASSGWTGLFGANVLTF. CDR3 coding DNA: TGCGCCAGCAGCGGGTGGACAGGGTTGTTTGGGGCCAACGTCCTGACTTTC. The chain joins TRBV5-1 to TRBJ2-6; 8 positions match TRBD1. J lost 3 bases, V lost 4 bases, and 9 bases had no gene match. Germline V gene lookup returns CDR1 SGHRS and CDR2 YFSETQ. The CDR3 consists of 17 residues.

This clonotype was counted between two and nine times. The chain is built from TRBV12-3 or TRBV12-4 and TRBJ1-6; a possible D gene is TRBD1 (5 bases). Trimming shortened V by 7 bases and J by 7 bases, and 20 bases separated the two germline ends. This CDR3 is built from 16 residues. In DNA, the CDR3 is TGTGCCAGCACCATAGCATGGGGAGGGACCAATTCACCCCTCCACTTT. Protein sequence: CASTIAWGGTNSPLHF.

This chain connects TRBV12-3 or TRBV12-4 to TRBJ1-5, with D perhaps TRBD1 (6 bases). This CDR3 is 15 amino acids long. Trimming took off 5 bases at V and 2 bases at J, with 13 bases between the two ends. DNA for the CDR3: TGTGCCAGCAGTCCCCAGGGGAGTCGCAATCAGCCCCAGCATTTT. Translated: CASSPQGSRNQPQHF.

The chain recombines TRBV18 with TRBJ2-7; D remains unclear. V lost 0 bases, J lost 3 bases, and 12 bases lay in between. This CDR3 is built from 15 residues. The germline CDR1 and CDR2 sequences are KGHSH and LQKENI. CDR3 coding DNA: TGTGCCAGCTCACCACCGGGTATAGGGAACTACGAGCAGTACTTC. It is translated as CASSPPGIGNYEQYF.

The rearrangement uses TRBV5-1 and TRBJ2-5; no clear D. Germline V lookup: CDR1 SGHRS, CDR2 YFSETQ. V lost 4 bases, J lost 2 bases, and 12 bases lay in between. The CDR3 extends over 14 amino acids. CDR3 region: CASSPHGRQETQYF. CDR3 nucleotides: TGCGCCAGCAGCCCGCATGGCAGGCAAGAGACCCAGTACTTC.

This clonotype was seen many times. The junction does not match germline at one end; this may be a read error. V gene TRBV7-7 combines with J gene TRBJ2-5, with 12 bases fitting TRBD2. The length of the CDR3 is 17 residues. The germline gives CDR1 SSHAT, CDR2 FNYEAQ (reference sequence). The CDR3 loop is CASSLGRLAGAQETQYF. CDR3 DNA sequence: TGTGCTAGCAGCTTAGGGAGACTAGCGGGGGCCCAAGAGACCCAGTACTTC.